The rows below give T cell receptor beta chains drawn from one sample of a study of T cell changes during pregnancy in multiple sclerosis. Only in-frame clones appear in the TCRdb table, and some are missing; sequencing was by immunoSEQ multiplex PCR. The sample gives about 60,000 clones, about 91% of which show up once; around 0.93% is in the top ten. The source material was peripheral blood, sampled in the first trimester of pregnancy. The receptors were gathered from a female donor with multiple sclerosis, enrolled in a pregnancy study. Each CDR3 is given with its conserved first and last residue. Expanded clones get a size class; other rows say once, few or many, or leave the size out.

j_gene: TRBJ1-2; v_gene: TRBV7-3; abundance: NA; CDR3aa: CASSLVGGEGGYTF
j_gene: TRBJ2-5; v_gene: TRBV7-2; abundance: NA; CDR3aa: CASSSSGGVETQYF
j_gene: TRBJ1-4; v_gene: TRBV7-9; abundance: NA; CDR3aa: CASSPRQGAIYEKLFF
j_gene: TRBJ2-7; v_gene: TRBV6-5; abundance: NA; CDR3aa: CASTQGTGRGEQYF
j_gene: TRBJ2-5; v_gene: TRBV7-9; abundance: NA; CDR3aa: CASSPTVYQETQYF
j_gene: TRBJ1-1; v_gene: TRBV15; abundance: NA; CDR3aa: CATSRDKGGSDTNTEAFF
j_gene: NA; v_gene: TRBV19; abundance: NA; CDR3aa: CASSRAQGFYEQYF
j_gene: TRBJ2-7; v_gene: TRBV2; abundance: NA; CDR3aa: CASLRQGTGEQYF
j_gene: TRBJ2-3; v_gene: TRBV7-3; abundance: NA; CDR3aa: CASSLAGTGSSTDTQYF
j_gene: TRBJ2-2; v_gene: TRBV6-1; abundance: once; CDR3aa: CASSVLAGGPPAGELFF
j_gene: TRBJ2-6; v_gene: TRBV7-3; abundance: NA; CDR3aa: CASSLHGGTGANVLTF
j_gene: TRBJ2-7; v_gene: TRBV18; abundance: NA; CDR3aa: CASSPTGASYEQYF
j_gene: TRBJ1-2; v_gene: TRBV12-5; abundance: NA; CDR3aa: CASYRDGGYTF
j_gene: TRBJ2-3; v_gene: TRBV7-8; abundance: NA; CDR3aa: CASSSPSGGYTQYF
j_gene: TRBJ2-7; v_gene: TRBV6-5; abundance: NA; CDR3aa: CASSYGEGYEQYF
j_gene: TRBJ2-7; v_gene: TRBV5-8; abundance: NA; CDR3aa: CATYHPTGYEQYF
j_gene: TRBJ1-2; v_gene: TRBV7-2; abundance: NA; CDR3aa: CASSSPGDYGYTF
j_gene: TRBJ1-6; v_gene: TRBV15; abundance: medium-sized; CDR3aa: CATSRGSLEGSPLHF
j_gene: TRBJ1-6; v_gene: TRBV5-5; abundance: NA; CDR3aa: CASSFVAGDNSPLHF
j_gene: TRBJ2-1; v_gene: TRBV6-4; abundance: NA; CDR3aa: CASSETGGPYEQFF
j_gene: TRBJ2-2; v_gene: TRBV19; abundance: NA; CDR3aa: CASSGANTGELFF
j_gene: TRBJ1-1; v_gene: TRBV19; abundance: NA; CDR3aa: CASSSGQIMNTEAFF
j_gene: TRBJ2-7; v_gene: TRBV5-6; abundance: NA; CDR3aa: CASSLTTGSRPYEQYF
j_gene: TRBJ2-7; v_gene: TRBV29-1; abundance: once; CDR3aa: CSVERTGALEQYF
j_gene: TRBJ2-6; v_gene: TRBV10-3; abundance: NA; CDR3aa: CAIRSSGANVLTF
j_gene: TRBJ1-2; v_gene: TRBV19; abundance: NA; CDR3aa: CAAQGLRGYTF
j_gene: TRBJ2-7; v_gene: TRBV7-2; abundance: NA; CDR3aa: CASSFTSGGTPYEQYF
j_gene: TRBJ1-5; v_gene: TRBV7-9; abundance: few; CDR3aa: CASSFLQVDQPQHF
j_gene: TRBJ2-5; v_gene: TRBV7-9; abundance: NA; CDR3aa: CALGPPGGPVQETQYF
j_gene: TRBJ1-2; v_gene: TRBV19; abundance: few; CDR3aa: CASSMGRNYGYTF
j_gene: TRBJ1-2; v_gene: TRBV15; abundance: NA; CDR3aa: CATSRGGGTGYTF
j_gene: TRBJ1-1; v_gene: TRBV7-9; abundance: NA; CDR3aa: CASSLDSSSTEAFF
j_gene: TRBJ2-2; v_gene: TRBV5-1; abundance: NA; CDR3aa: CASSLEGPPNTGELFF
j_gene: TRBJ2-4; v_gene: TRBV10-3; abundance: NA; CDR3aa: CAISESVVDIQYF
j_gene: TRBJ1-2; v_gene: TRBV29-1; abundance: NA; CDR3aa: CSVVGSGIHGYTF
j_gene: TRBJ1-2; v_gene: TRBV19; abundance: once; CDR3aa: CASRGTGGFYGYTF
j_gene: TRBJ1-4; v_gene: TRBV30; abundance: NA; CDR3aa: CAWSGDRGTEKLFF
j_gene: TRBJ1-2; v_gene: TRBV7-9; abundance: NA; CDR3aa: CASSTTGSGYTF
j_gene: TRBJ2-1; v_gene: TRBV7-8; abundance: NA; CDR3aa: CASQANYNEQFF
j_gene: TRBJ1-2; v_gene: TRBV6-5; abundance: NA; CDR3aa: CASSPDLRVPSGYTF
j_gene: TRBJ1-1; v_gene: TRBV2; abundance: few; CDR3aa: CASSVQGANTEAFF
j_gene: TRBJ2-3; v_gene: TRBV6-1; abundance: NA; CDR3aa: CASRGSGGSTDTQYF
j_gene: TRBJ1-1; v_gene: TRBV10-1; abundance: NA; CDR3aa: CARVPDRAFTEAFF
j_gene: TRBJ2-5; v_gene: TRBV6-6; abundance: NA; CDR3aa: CASSSTGTGRETQYF
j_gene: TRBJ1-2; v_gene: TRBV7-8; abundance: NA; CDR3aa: CASSPGGGIGYGYTF
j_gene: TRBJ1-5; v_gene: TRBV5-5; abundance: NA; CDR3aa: CASSLVGGNQPQHF
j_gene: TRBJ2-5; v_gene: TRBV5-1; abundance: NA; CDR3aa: CASSLAPSNNQETQYF
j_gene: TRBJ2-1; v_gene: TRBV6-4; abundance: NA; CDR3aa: CASSEGTGGYNEQFF